The entry below describes one T cell receptor (beta chain). Other DNA sequences from this sample encode an identical CDR3 as well. The data belong to a study of blood T cell repertoires in COVID-19. As for the study in general: Researchers got acute and convalescent COVID-19 samples from the United States, Italy and Spain.

Clones were sequenced by immunoSEQ multiplex PCR, and TCRdb holds only the in-frame ones, with some missing. The repertoire includes 150,000 to 200,000 clones, more than 70% of them detected once, and more than 3.5% sits in the top ten. From germline, CDR1 is SGDLS and CDR2 YYNGEE. V lost 2 bases, J lost 4 bases, and 9 bases lay in between. CDR3 length: 13 residues. V gene TRBV9 combines with J gene TRBJ1-1, with no clear D. Sequencing input: peripheral blood. This receptor was obtained from a woman in her twenties or thirties with acute or convalescent COVID-19. CDR3 residues: CASSVGRGTEAFF. CDR3 nucleotide sequence: TGTGCCAGCAGCGTCGGACGGGGCACTGAAGCTTTCTTT.